The T cell receptor (beta chain) under discussion was sequenced for a study of cytomegalovirus exposure and HLA in healthy donors. PCR primers comprised 60 Vbeta and 13 Jbeta primers. Profiled with immunoSEQ multiplex PCR; TCRdb holds only in-frame clones, not every one. The sample's table shows some 130,000 clones. The CDR3 totals 13 residues. CDR1 is MDHEN, CDR2 SYDVKM, per germline. V was shortened by 8 bases and J by 0 bases, with 10 bases between the two germline ends. Sequencing used PBMCs. The clonotype originates from a woman between 55 and 75 years old in good health and CMV-seronegative. V gene TRBV28 combines with J gene TRBJ1-1, with no clear D. Here the CDR3 DNA reads TGTGCCAGCGGGCGTCAAATGAACACTGAAGCTTTCTTT. Protein product: CASGRQMNTEAFF.